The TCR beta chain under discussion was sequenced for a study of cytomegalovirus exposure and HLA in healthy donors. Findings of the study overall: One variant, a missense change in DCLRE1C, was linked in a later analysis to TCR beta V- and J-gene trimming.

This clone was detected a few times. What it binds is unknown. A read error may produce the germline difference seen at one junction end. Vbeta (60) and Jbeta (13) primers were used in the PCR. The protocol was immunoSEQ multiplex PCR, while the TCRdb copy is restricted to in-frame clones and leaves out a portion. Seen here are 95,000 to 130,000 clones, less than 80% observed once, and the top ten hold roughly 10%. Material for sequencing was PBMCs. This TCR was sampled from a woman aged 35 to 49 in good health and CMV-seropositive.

CDR3 nucleotides: TGTGCCAGCAGCCTGGTGGGGAACACCGGGGGGCTGTTTTTT. Protein product: CASSLVGNTGGLFF. This chain joins TRBV5-6 and TRBJ2-2; TRBD2 might be the D (6 bases). In germline, CDR1 is SGHDT, CDR2 YYEEEE. The CDR3 contains 14 residues.